Each of the 32 T cell receptor beta chains below was sequenced from the same sample in a study of T-cell memory formation after mild COVID-19. TCRdb re-called the 5' RACE reads with MiXCR, one entry per CDR3 protein. The sample contains 450,000 to 650,000 distinct CDR3 sequences, 15% to 20% of which appear only once. Sequencing was done on a sample of PBMCs or a T cell subset sorted from them (not recorded which). The receptor set was obtained from an adult woman who had mild COVID-19 (a few samples of this study predate the infection). Cell type and time point are not known.

The V gene is TRBV7-6, the J gene TRBJ2-3, with D tentatively TRBD1 (5 bases). V lost 5 bases, J lost 4 bases, and 7 bases lay in between. Germline V gene lookup returns CDR1 SGHVS and CDR2 FNYEAQ. The CDR3 is 12 residues long. As DNA, the CDR3 is TGTGCCAGCAGCCAGGGTGCAGATACGCAGTATTTT. It specifies CASSQGADTQYF.

The V call is TRBV5-4, the J call TRBJ2-6; 7 nucleotides agree with TRBD1. The CDR3 length is 18 residues. V shed 4 bases, J shed 0 bases, and the junction held 10 bases outside the gene matches. Germline loops: CDR1 SGHNT, CDR2 YYREEE (reference sequence). CDR3 nucleotide sequence: TGTGCCAGCAGCCTCCGGACAGGAAGATTCTCTGGGGCCAACGTCCTGACTTTC. It codes for CASSLRTGRFSGANVLTF.

This clonotype was found a few times. The gene calls are TRBV19 and TRBJ2-7; D not resolved. V shed 3 bases and J shed 4 bases, with 7 bases lying between them. The germline CDR1 and CDR2 sequences are LNHDA and SQIVND (reference sequence). The CDR3 spans 12 residues. CDR3 protein: CASSMNQYEQYF. CDR3 coding DNA: TGTGCCAGTAGTATGAACCAATACGAGCAGTACTTC.

In this sample, this clonotype turned up a few times. The rearrangement joins TRBV4-1 to TRBJ1-1; 11 nucleotides agree with TRBD1. CDR3 length: 14 amino acids. The V and J ends lost 2 bases and 7 bases, in that order; junction bases with no gene match: 3. Germline V lookup: CDR1 MGHRA, CDR2 YSYEKL. The chain's CDR3 is CASSQPGQGGEAFF. The CDR3 DNA reads as TGCGCCAGCAGCCAACCGGGACAGGGGGGTGAAGCTTTCTTT.

J is TRBJ2-7 and V is TRBV3-1; 9 positions agree with TRBD2. Trimming cost V 4 bases and J 3 bases; bases outside gene matches: 7. The CDR3 loop spans 15 amino acids. CDR1 and CDR2 from the germline V gene are LGHDT and YNNKEL (reference sequence). This chain's CDR3 is CASSRLAGENYEQYF. The CDR3 nucleotides read TGTGCCAGCAGCCGATTAGCGGGGGAGAACTACGAGCAGTACTTC.

This chain uses TRBV3-1 with TRBJ2-1; D not resolved. Germline V gene sequence: CDR1 LGHDT, CDR2 YNNKEL (reference sequence). The CDR3 is made up of 12 amino acids. The V end lost 2 bases, the J end lost 7 bases, and 6 bases lay between the germline ends. The CDR3 spells CASSQIGNEQFF. For the CDR3, the DNA is TGTGCCAGCAGCCAAATCGGGAATGAGCAGTTCTTC.

This clonotype was seen more than once but under ten times. The chain is built from TRBV7-9 and TRBJ2-3, with 10 bases lining up with TRBD2. CDR1 SEHNR and CDR2 FQNEAQ come from the germline V gene (reference sequence). The CDR3 consists of 15 residues. V shed 6 bases, J shed 1 base, and the junction held 4 bases outside the gene matches. The CDR3 DNA follows: TGTGCCAGCAGTTTTCTAGCGGGAGGCACAGATACGCAGTATTTT. Protein product: CASSFLAGGTDTQYF.

In its sample, this clonotype was seen a few times. The chain has TRBV20-1 and TRBJ1-1; D gene unclear. CDR1 DFQATT and CDR2 SNEGSKA come from the germline V gene (reference sequence). V was cut by 3 bases and J by 3 bases, with 14 bases left in between. The length of the CDR3 is 14 residues. CDR3 sequence (DNA): TGCAGTGCTAGTAGCGGCACCACCTACACTGAAGCTTTCTTT. The encoded protein is CSASSGTTYTEAFF.

In DNA, the CDR3 is TGTGCCAGCAGCTCAAGTAAGGTCCGCACAGATACGCAGTATTTT. It encodes CASSSSKVRTDTQYF. The V call is TRBV11-2, the J call TRBJ2-3; D unclear. This CDR3 region has 15 residues. The V gene's germline CDR1 is SGHAT and CDR2 FQNNGV. The V end lost 4 bases, the J end lost 1 base, and 12 bases lay between the germline ends.

This clonotype was observed many times. V is TRBV30 and J is TRBJ1-1; D remains unclear. The CDR3 is 14 residues long. V dropped 2 bases and J dropped 4 bases, with 14 bases sitting between them. CDR1 is GTSNPN and CDR2 is SVGIG in the germline V gene (reference sequence). CDR3 sequence (DNA): TGTGCCTGGAGTCATCTCTCGGGGAGCACTGAAGCTTTCTTT. Translated, it gives CAWSHLSGSTEAFF.

This clonotype appeared a single time. The genes are TRBV11-2 and TRBJ1-1, with TRBD1 matching over 10 bases. The CDR3 spans 19 residues. Germline CDR1 reads SGHAT; CDR2 reads FQNNGV. Losses at the gene ends were 4 bases for V and 0 bases for J; bases not matched to a gene: 14. The CDR3 here is CASSSLRPRDRGMNTEAFF. The DNA for the CDR3 is TGTGCCAGCAGCTCTCTCCGGCCCCGGGACAGGGGAATGAACACTGAAGCTTTCTTT.

This chain connects TRBV5-1 to TRBJ2-7; D is uncertain. From germline, CDR1 is SGHRS and CDR2 YFSETQ. Between the trimmed V and J ends, which lost 8 bases and 0 bases, there was a span of 15 bases. CDR3 length equals 14 residues. The CDR3 region is CASRSEVSSYEQYF. CDR3 bases: TGCGCCAGTCGGAGTGAGGTGAGCTCCTACGAGCAGTACTTC.

The J gene is TRBJ2-1, the V gene TRBV24-1, with 9 bases aligning to TRBD1. The CDR3 loop spans 16 amino acids. V was clipped by 4 bases and J by 9 bases; unmatched bases: 12. Germline V CDR1 and CDR2: KGHDR, SFDVKD. The DNA of the CDR3 is TGTGCCACCAGTGACCTCGGGACAGGGAAAGGCGGTGAGCAGTTCTTC. Translated, it gives CATSDLGTGKGGEQFF.

This clonotype appeared a few times. This rearrangement joins TRBV2 to TRBJ2-7, with TRBD1 matching 9 bases. The CDR3 contains 17 residues. The germline V gene has CDR1 SNHLY and CDR2 FYNNEI. Trimming removed 8 bases from V and 3 bases from J; junction bases left unmatched: 17. The CDR3 DNA follows: TGTGCCAGCTCCTGCGCCCGGGGACAGGGAAACTGCTACGAGCAGTACTTC. Its translation: CASSCARGQGNCYEQYF.

This clonotype was found a few times. This sequence joins TRBV19 and TRBJ2-6, with 10 nucleotides matching TRBD1. This CDR3 has 14 amino acids. The V gene end was trimmed by 8 bases and the J gene end by 13 bases; junction bases not matched to a gene: 11. CDR1 is LNHDA and CDR2 is SQIVND in the germline V gene (reference sequence). In nucleotides, the CDR3 is TGTGCCAGTGCCAGCGGACAGGGGGATAGGGTCCTGACTTTC. As protein: CASASGQGDRVLTF.

The chain couples TRBV12-3 or TRBV12-4 to TRBJ2-1; D is undetermined. The CDR3 contains 14 residues. The V gene lost 3 bases and the J gene lost 10 bases, with 16 bases spanning the gap. Here the CDR3 DNA reads TGTGCCAGCAGTTTGAGTTTACCCACGGAGGAGCAGTTCTTC. Translated, it gives CASSLSLPTEEQFF.

This clonotype was detected a few times. The chain uses TRBV24-1 and TRBJ2-5; D is ambiguous. Germline loops: CDR1 KGHDR, CDR2 SFDVKD. CDR3 length: 12 amino acids. The V and J ends lost 1 base and 5 bases respectively, with 4 bases between them. This CDR3 is CATSDFAETQYF. The CDR3 DNA reads as TGTGCCACCAGTGATTTCGCGGAGACCCAGTACTTC.

V is TRBV27 and J is TRBJ1-2, with D uncertain. Germline loops: CDR1 MNHEY, CDR2 SMNVEV (reference sequence). The CDR3 is 13 residues long. With 3 bases removed from V and 1 base from J, the gap between germline ends came to 6 bases. CDR3 protein: CASSFGLNYGYTF. The CDR3 DNA sequence: TGTGCCAGCAGTTTTGGCCTTAACTATGGCTACACCTTC.

This clonotype appeared a few times. The chain joins TRBV7-2 to TRBJ2-3, with 9 bases matching TRBD2. The V and J ends lost 1 base and 2 bases, in that order; junction bases with no gene match: 4. This CDR3 region has 16 residues. Looked up from germline, CDR1 is SGHTA and CDR2 is FQGNSA. The CDR3 DNA reads as TGTGCCAGCAGCTTAGGCGGCGGGAGGGCCACAGATACGCAGTATTTT. Protein sequence: CASSLGGGRATDTQYF.

The sample holds a few counts of this clonotype. The chain employs TRBV20-1 and TRBJ2-5; tentatively, D is TRBD2 (6 bases). Germline V gives CDR1 DFQATT, CDR2 SNEGSKA (reference sequence). The CDR3 has 14 amino acids. V lost 5 bases and J 5 bases, leaving 18 bases between the germline ends. The CDR3 DNA reads TGCAGTGCTGGCCCCGATGAGGAGGGGGAGACCCAGTACTTC. It specifies CSAGPDEEGETQYF.

This clonotype has a handful of counts. V gene TRBV20-1 combines with J gene TRBJ2-2; no definite D call. Germline V gives CDR1 DFQATT, CDR2 SNEGSKA (reference sequence). V was trimmed by 1 base and J by 8 bases, leaving 5 bases between them. The CDR3 covers 11 residues. The CDR3 loop is CSARAEGELFF. The CDR3 DNA follows: TGCAGTGCTAGAGCCGAGGGGGAGCTGTTTTTT.

This clonotype was seen more than once but under ten times. V gene TRBV5-1 combines with J gene TRBJ1-2; 7 nucleotides line up with TRBD1. From germline, CDR1 is SGHRS and CDR2 YFSETQ. The CDR3 covers 14 residues. V gave up 4 bases and J gave up 6 bases; unmatched junction bases: 9. This CDR3 reads CASSNQQGDNGYTF. CDR3 DNA sequence: TGCGCCAGCAGCAATCAGCAGGGGGATAATGGCTACACCTTC. Based on the CDR3 plus reference TRBV5-1 and TRBJ1-2, the full variable domain is KAGVTQTPRYLIKTRGQQVTLSCSPISGHRSVSWYQQTPGQGLQFLFEYFSETQRNKGNFPGRFSGRQFSNSRSEMNVSTLELGDSALYLCASSNQQGDNGYTFGSGTRLTVV.

This chain connects TRBV27 to TRBJ2-7; D might be TRBD1 (6 bases). The CDR3 length is 13 residues. V lost 4 bases and J lost 4, with 11 bases in between. CDR1 and CDR2 from the germline V gene are MNHEY and SMNVEV (reference sequence). The CDR3 DNA is TGTGCCAGCAGTTCCTCGACAGGATACGAGCAGTACTTC. Translating it yields CASSSSTGYEQYF.

This chain links TRBV19 with TRBJ1-1, with TRBD1 matching 7 bases. This CDR3 has 15 residues. V lost 2 bases and J lost 0; bases outside the gene matches: 3. The germline CDR1 and CDR2 sequences are LNHDA and SQIVND (reference sequence). CDR3 DNA: TGTGCCAGTAGTATACTACAGGGGATGAACACTGAAGCTTTCTTT. Its translation: CASSILQGMNTEAFF. Supplemented by reference TRBV19 and TRBJ1-1, the full variable domain reads DGGITQSPKYLFRKEGQNVTLSCEQNLNHDAMYWYRQDPGQGLRLIYYSQIVNDFQKGDIAEGYSVSREKKESFPLTVTSAQKNPTAFYLCASSILQGMNTEAFFGQGTRLTVV.

The chain links TRBV5-1 to TRBJ1-6, with D possibly being TRBD1 (5 bases). Looked up from germline, CDR1 is SGHRS and CDR2 is YFSETQ. V was pared by 0 bases and J by 7 bases, with 14 bases between. This CDR3 is built from 16 residues. CDR3 nucleotide sequence: TGCGCCAGCAGCTTGGGGGGCGAGGGAATCAATTCACCCCTCCACTTT. This translates into CASSLGGEGINSPLHF.

The chain couples TRBV9 to TRBJ2-3; 8 nucleotides match TRBD2. The CDR3 loop spans 15 amino acids. CDR1 SGDLS and CDR2 YYNGEE come from the germline V gene. V lost 8 bases to trimming and J lost 0 bases; unmatched junction nucleotides: 8. Written as DNA, the CDR3 is TGTGCCAGTCAGCGGGGGACGGCTAGCACAGATACGCAGTATTTT. It yields the protein CASQRGTASTDTQYF.

The chain recombines TRBV6-5 with TRBJ2-2, with unresolved D. The CDR3 length is 13 residues. Per germline, CDR1 MNHEY and CDR2 SVGAGI. The V gene lost 4 bases and the J gene lost 0 bases, with 3 bases spanning the gap. The CDR3 is CASSSANTGELFF. Written as DNA, the CDR3 is TGTGCCAGCAGTTCGGCGAACACCGGGGAGCTGTTTTTT.

This clonotype came up a few times. The chain couples TRBV27 to TRBJ2-5; D gene ambiguous. The V gene's germline CDR1 is MNHEY and CDR2 SMNVEV (reference sequence). This CDR3 contains 14 residues. V dropped 3 bases and J dropped 1 base, with 9 bases sitting between them. The CDR3 coding sequence is TGTGCCAGCAGTTTGGTAGGACCCCAAGAGACCCAGTACTTC. Its translation is CASSLVGPQETQYF.

This rearrangement joins TRBV13 to TRBJ2-5; maybe TRBD1 (5 bases). V was pared by 0 bases and J by 1 base, with 9 bases between. Germline lookup yields CDR1 PRHDT and CDR2 FYEKMQ (reference sequence). The CDR3 runs to 15 residues. The CDR3 spells CASSLGAGRQETQYF. CDR3 in DNA: TGTGCCAGCAGCTTAGGGGCAGGGCGCCAAGAGACCCAGTACTTC.

The chain has TRBV5-4 and TRBJ1-2; the D is unclear. Germline V gives CDR1 SGHNT, CDR2 YYREEE (reference sequence). The CDR3 length is 15 residues. Between the trimmed V and J ends, which lost 4 bases and 4 bases, there was a span of 17 bases. The CDR3 nucleotides read TGTGCCAGCAGCCTACCCCCCACAGAAGTCTATGGCTACACCTTC. This gives the protein CASSLPPTEVYGYTF.

V is TRBV4-1 and J is TRBJ2-2, with 7 bases lining up with TRBD1. With 5 bases clipped from V and 4 bases from J, the junction kept 4 bases outside the gene matches. CDR1 and CDR2 from the germline V gene are MGHRA and YSYEKL. CDR3 size: 14 residues. The CDR3 DNA follows: TGCGCCAGCAGCACGGACAGGAGCACCGGGGAGCTGTTTTTT. Translating it yields CASSTDRSTGELFF.

This clonotype was counted many times. V usage is TRBV7-9 and J usage is TRBJ2-1; D unclear. This CDR3 comprises 16 residues. Germline V gene sequence: CDR1 SEHNR, CDR2 FQNEAQ (reference sequence). Trimming removed 1 base at V and 0 bases at J, with 10 bases between. The DNA for the CDR3 is TGTGCCAGCAGCTTAGGAAGCGTCGCCTCCTACAATGAGCAGTTCTTC. It translates to CASSLGSVASYNEQFF.